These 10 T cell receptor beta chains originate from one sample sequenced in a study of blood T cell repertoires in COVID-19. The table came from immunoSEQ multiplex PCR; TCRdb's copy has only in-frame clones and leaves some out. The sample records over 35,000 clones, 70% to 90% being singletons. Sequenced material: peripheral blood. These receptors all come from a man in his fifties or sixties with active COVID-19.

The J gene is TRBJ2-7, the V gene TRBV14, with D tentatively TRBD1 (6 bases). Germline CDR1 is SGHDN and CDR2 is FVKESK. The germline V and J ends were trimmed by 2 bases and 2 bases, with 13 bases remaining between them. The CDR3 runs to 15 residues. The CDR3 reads CASSQYTGTTYEQYF. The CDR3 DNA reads TGTGCCAGCAGCCAATACACCGGGACAACCTACGAGCAGTACTTC.

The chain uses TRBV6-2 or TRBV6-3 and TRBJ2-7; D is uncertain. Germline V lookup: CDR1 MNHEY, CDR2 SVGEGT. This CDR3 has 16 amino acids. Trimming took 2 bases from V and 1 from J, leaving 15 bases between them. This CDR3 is CASSYAGSLLSYEQYF. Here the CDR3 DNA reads TGTGCCAGCAGTTACGCTGGTAGCCTATTATCCTACGAGCAGTACTTC.

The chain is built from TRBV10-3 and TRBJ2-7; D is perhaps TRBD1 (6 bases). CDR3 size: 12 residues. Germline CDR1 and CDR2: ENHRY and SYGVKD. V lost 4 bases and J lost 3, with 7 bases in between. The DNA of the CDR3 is TGTGCCATCAGTGCAGGGGTCTACGAGCAGTACTTC. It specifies CAISAGVYEQYF.

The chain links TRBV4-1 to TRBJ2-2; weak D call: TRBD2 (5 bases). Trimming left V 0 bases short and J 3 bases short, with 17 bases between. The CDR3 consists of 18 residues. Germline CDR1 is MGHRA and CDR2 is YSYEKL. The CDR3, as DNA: TGCGCCAGCAGCCAAGAGTTTGAGGGCGAGGGTGACACCGGGGAGCTGTTTTTT. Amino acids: CASSQEFEGEGDTGELFF.

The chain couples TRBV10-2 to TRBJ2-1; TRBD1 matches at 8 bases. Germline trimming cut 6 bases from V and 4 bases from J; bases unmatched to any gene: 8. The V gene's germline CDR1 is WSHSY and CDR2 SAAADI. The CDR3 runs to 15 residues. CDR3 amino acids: CASSPQGAGYNEQFF. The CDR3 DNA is TGCGCCAGCAGCCCGCAGGGGGCGGGTTACAATGAGCAGTTCTTC.

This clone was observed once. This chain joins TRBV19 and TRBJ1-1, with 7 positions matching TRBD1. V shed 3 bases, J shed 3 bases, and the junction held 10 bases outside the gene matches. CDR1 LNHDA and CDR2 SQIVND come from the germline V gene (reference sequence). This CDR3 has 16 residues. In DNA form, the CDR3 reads TGTGCCAGTAGTATGTACGGACAGGCTGGCGACACTGAAGCTTTCTTT. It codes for CASSMYGQAGDTEAFF.

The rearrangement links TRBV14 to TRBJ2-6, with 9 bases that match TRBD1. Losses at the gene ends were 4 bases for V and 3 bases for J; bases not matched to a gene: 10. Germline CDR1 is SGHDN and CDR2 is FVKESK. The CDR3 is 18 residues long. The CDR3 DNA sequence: TGTGCCAGCAGCCCTTCATACAGGGGGCACATTGGGGCCAACGTCCTGACTTTC. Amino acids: CASSPSYRGHIGANVLTF.

CDR3 coding DNA: TGCGCCAGCAGCCCACTAGCGGGAATGACAGATACGCAGTATTTT. Translation gives CASSPLAGMTDTQYF. The chain employs TRBV5-1 and TRBJ2-3; 10 bases agree with TRBD2. Germline V gives CDR1 SGHRS, CDR2 YFSETQ. With V trimmed by 4 bases and J by 3 bases, 5 bases remained unmatched. This CDR3 comprises 15 residues.

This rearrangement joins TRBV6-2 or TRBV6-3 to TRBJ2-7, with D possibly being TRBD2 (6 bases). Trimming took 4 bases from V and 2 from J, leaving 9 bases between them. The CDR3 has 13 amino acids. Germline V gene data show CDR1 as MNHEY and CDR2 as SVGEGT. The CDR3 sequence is CASSWEVAYEQYF. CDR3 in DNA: TGTGCCAGCAGTTGGGAGGTAGCCTACGAGCAGTACTTC.

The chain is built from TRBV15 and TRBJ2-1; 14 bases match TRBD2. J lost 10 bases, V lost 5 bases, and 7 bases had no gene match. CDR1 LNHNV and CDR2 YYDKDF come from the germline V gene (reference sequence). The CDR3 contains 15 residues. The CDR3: CATSEGLAGVLEQFF. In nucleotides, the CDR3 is TGTGCCACCAGCGAGGGACTAGCGGGAGTACTCGAGCAGTTCTTC.